What follows are 20 T cell receptor beta chains derived from one specimen sequenced in a study of T cell responses to AZD1222 COVID-19 vaccine. Here immunoSEQ multiplex PCR was the method, and the copy in TCRdb shows in-frame clones only, minus some. The top ten clones hold approximately 4.5% of a sample with approximately 100,000 clones, roughly 92% of them seen once. The sequencing used peripheral blood, collected on day 0 of AZD1222 vaccination. These receptors were obtained from an adult in good health.

The chain is built from TRBV9 and TRBJ2-3; D not resolved. Trimming took off 1 base at V and 2 bases at J, with 2 bases between the two ends. Germline V gives CDR1 SGDLS, CDR2 YYNGEE. The CDR3 totals 12 residues. CDR3 sequence: CASSVPTDTQYF. In DNA, the CDR3 is TGTGCCAGCAGCGTACCCACAGATACGCAGTATTTT.

This chain uses TRBV7-2 with TRBJ1-5, with a tentative D call TRBD1 (6 bases). Between the trimmed V and J ends, which lost 6 bases and 0 bases, there was a span of 12 bases. The CDR3 spans 15 residues. Germline lookup yields CDR1 SGHTA and CDR2 FQGNSA. The CDR3 protein is CASRPGQLSNQPQHF. The CDR3 DNA sequence: TGTGCCAGCAGACCGGGACAACTTAGCAATCAGCCCCAGCATTTT.

The CDR3 reads CASSLAGGRNTEAFF. The CDR3 coding sequence is TGTGCCAGCAGCTTGGCAGGGGGCAGAAACACTGAAGCTTTCTTT. The gene calls are TRBV5-6 and TRBJ1-1, with TRBD1 matching 8 bases. Per the germline V gene, CDR1 is SGHDT and CDR2 is YYEEEE. The CDR3 runs to 15 residues. V gave up 0 bases and J gave up 2 bases; unmatched junction bases: 3.

This clone turned up a few times. This specimen includes other DNA sequences encoding the same CDR3. The V call is TRBV18, the J call TRBJ1-2, with D maybe TRBD1 (5 bases). V lost 3 bases and J lost 4, with 9 bases in between. Germline CDR1 reads KGHSH; CDR2 reads LQKENI. The CDR3 has 13 amino acids. CDR3: CASSPGTVYGYTF. For the CDR3, the DNA is TGTGCCAGCTCACCGGGGACGGTCTATGGCTACACCTTC.

The rearrangement links TRBV12-3 or TRBV12-4 to TRBJ2-7; D uncertain. This CDR3 is 12 amino acids long. The germline V and J ends were trimmed by 0 bases and 9 bases, with 9 bases remaining between them. DNA for the CDR3: TGTGCCAGCAGTTTAGCGGTCTTGGGGCAGTACTTC. Its translation is CASSLAVLGQYF.

The chain carries TRBV5-6 and TRBJ1-4; the D is unclear. The CDR3 has 15 residues. CDR1 SGHDT and CDR2 YYEEEE come from the germline V gene. Trimming left V 6 bases short and J 3 bases short, with 15 bases between. DNA for the CDR3: TGTGCCAGCACCCTTCAAGGACTGGCTAATGAAAAACTGTTTTTT. Encoded protein: CASTLQGLANEKLFF.

The chain is built from TRBV6-5 and TRBJ2-3, with 8 positions matching TRBD2. The V gene's germline CDR1 is MNHEY and CDR2 SVGAGI. V gave up 4 bases and J gave up 4 bases; unmatched junction bases: 7. This CDR3 is 15 amino acids long. For the CDR3, the DNA is TGTGCCAGCAGTTTGCGCGGGGGGACCTCAGATACGCAGTATTTT. This encodes CASSLRGGTSDTQYF.

The rearrangement uses TRBV7-8 and TRBJ2-2; D call uncertain. The CDR3 has 13 amino acids. The V gene's germline CDR1 is SGHVS and CDR2 FQNEAQ. The germline V and J ends were trimmed by 6 bases and 0 bases, with 5 bases remaining between them. CDR3 DNA sequence: TGTGCCAGCAGGTCCACGAACACCGGGGAGCTGTTTTTT. This translates into CASRSTNTGELFF.

The rearrangement joins TRBV12-3 or TRBV12-4 to TRBJ2-1, with D uncertain. This CDR3 spans 13 amino acids. V shed 1 base and J shed 7 bases, with 8 bases lying between them. The CDR3 loop reads CASSLVPDNEQFF. For the CDR3, the DNA is TGTGCCAGCAGTTTAGTGCCGGATAATGAGCAGTTCTTC.

V usage is TRBV28 and J usage is TRBJ2-5; 7 nucleotides line up with TRBD2. The CDR3 is 12 residues long. Germline V gene lookup returns CDR1 MDHEN and CDR2 SYDVKM. Losses at the gene ends were 8 bases for V and 5 bases for J; bases not matched to a gene: 5. The CDR3 protein is CASSWGGETQYF. The CDR3 DNA sequence: TGTGCCAGCTCCTGGGGGGGGGAGACCCAGTACTTC.

V is TRBV28 and J is TRBJ1-2; D unresolved. Germline lookup yields CDR1 MDHEN and CDR2 SYDVKM. V was trimmed by 3 bases and J by 7 bases, leaving 12 bases between them. The CDR3 length is 13 residues. The CDR3 here is CASSFRGAAGYTF. The CDR3 DNA is TGTGCCAGCAGTTTCCGCGGTGCAGCTGGCTACACCTTC.

The chain carries TRBV2 and TRBJ2-2; D is perhaps TRBD1 (6 bases). Trimming pared 4 bases from V and 4 bases from J, leaving 19 bases between. Looked up from germline, CDR1 is SNHLY and CDR2 is FYNNEI. This CDR3 is built from 17 residues. CDR3 in DNA: TGTGCCAGCAGTGTTATACAGGGAAGGGTTAGCACCGGGGAGCTGTTTTTT. This codes for CASSVIQGRVSTGELFF.

This clone occurred a few times. This chain links TRBV11-2 with TRBJ2-7; D call uncertain. From germline, CDR1 is SGHAT and CDR2 FQNNGV. V was shortened by 5 bases and J by 2 bases, with 10 bases between the two germline ends. The CDR3 contains 13 residues. The CDR3 DNA reads as TGTGCCAGCAGCCCGCCCTATACCTACGAGCAGTACTTC. It is translated as CASSPPYTYEQYF. Full variable domain (missing parts from reference TRBV11-2 and TRBJ2-7): EAGVAQSPRYKIIEKRQSVAFWCNPISGHATLYWYQQILGQGPKLLIQFQNNGVVDDSQLPKDRFSAERLKGVDSTLKIQPAKLEDSAVYLCASSPPYTYEQYFGPGTRLTVT.

CDR3 sequence: CASSETSTQGTYGYTF. CDR3 nucleotide sequence: TGCGCCAGCAGTGAGACTTCAACACAGGGTACGTATGGCTACACCTTC. The chain combines TRBV10-1 with TRBJ1-2, with a possible D match to TRBD1 (6 bases). This CDR3 has 16 residues. The germline CDR1 and CDR2 sequences are WNHNN and SYGVQD (reference sequence). V shed 2 bases and J shed 5 bases, with 18 bases lying between them.

V usage is TRBV13 and J usage is TRBJ1-5; weak D call: TRBD1 (5 bases). V shed 1 base and J shed 1 base, with 14 bases lying between them. The CDR3 runs to 17 residues. The V gene's germline CDR1 is PRHDT and CDR2 FYEKMQ (reference sequence). CDR3: CASSLAKGKGSNQPQHF. The CDR3 region has the DNA TGTGCCAGCAGCTTAGCTAAGGGGAAGGGAAGCAATCAGCCCCAGCATTTT.

The CDR3 DNA follows: TGTGCCAGCCCGCTGCATCCCAATGAGCAGTTCTTC. Its translation: CASPLHPNEQFF. J is TRBJ2-1 and V is TRBV2; unclear D gene. Between the trimmed V and J ends, which lost 8 bases and 6 bases, there was a span of 11 bases. Germline V lookup: CDR1 SNHLY, CDR2 FYNNEI. The CDR3 contains 12 residues.

The chain employs TRBV7-9 and TRBJ1-2, with no clear D. Germline assignment: CDR1 SEHNR and CDR2 FQNEAQ (reference sequence). The ends were cut back, 2 bases at V and 3 bases at J, with 22 bases in the middle. The CDR3 is 18 amino acids. The CDR3 DNA reads as TGTGCCAGCAGCTTATTGGCTACGGACCGACCACTCTACTATGGCTACACCTTC. Translated, it gives CASSLLATDRPLYYGYTF. The entire variable domain, with the rest obtained from reference TRBV7-9 and TRBJ1-2, is as follows: DTGVSQNPRHKITKRGQNVTFRCDPISEHNRLYWYRQTLGQGPEFLTYFQNEAQLEKSRLLSDRFSAERPKGSFSTLEIQRTEQGDSAMYLCASSLLATDRPLYYGYTFGSGTRLTVV.

The chain carries TRBV5-1 and TRBJ2-3; 10 positions agree with TRBD1. CDR1 and CDR2 from the germline V gene are SGHRS and YFSETQ. CDR3 length: 20 amino acids. The V gene end was trimmed by 0 bases and the J gene end by 3 bases; junction bases not matched to a gene: 16. In DNA, the CDR3 is TGCGCCAGCAGCTTGGCCCGTTTGGGACAGGGGACGGTTGGTACAGATACGCAGTATTTT. Its protein product is CASSLARLGQGTVGTDTQYF.

V gene TRBV18 combines with J gene TRBJ2-2; D remains ambiguous. Germline values: CDR1 KGHSH, CDR2 LQKENI. This CDR3 has 13 residues. Trimming shortened V by 0 bases and J by 3 bases, and 2 bases separated the two germline ends. The CDR3 loop is CASSPPYTGELFF. DNA of the CDR3: TGTGCCAGCTCACCACCGTACACCGGGGAGCTGTTTTTT.

The rearrangement uses TRBV6-5 and TRBJ1-1; the match to TRBD1 covers 7 bases. CDR3 length: 13 amino acids. V gave up 6 bases and J gave up 11 bases; unmatched junction bases: 12. From germline, CDR1 is MNHEY and CDR2 SVGAGI. CDR3 DNA sequence: TGTGCCAGCAGCCCCACAGGGGCCACGGCGGCTTTCTTT. Translation: CASSPTGATAAFF.